These 15 T cell receptor beta chains came from one sample sequenced in a study of T cell repertoires in cytomegalovirus infection. TCRdb called the reads again in MiXCR, with one record for every CDR3 protein. The repertoire has approximately 250,000 distinct CDR3 sequences, approximately 7% of them found once; the top ten carry about 6%. Sample: PBMCs. Receptors were obtained from a human donor in good health (CMV status not recorded). Some clones in this sample may be carry-over from other donors' samples.

Many counts were recorded for this clonotype. The rearrangement links TRBV7-2 to TRBJ1-1; no clear D. Germline V gene data show CDR1 as SGHTA and CDR2 as FQGNSA. V was shortened by 5 bases and J by 6 bases, with 16 bases between the two germline ends. This CDR3 has 14 amino acids. DNA for the CDR3: TGTGCCAGCAGCCGTATGACGGGTAGCCCTGAAGCTTTCTTT. Protein sequence: CASSRMTGSPEAFF.

This clonotype showed up many times. The chain has TRBV7-2 and TRBJ1-2; D might be TRBD1 (6 bases). Germline lookup yields CDR1 SGHTA and CDR2 FQGNSA. V was pared by 7 bases and J by 4 bases, with 22 bases between. The CDR3 sequence is 16 residues long. The DNA of the CDR3 is TGTGCCAGCACCCTGGAACAGGGCCCGTCGGGCTATGGCTACACCTTC. Translating gives CASTLEQGPSGYGYTF.

This chain joins TRBV29-1 and TRBJ2-5; the D gene could be TRBD1 or TRBD2 (5 bases each). The CDR3 consists of 21 residues. V lost 4 bases to trimming and J lost 5 bases, with 38 bases between them. The germline CDR1 and CDR2 sequences are SQVTM and ANQGSEA. The CDR3 nucleotides are TGCAGCGTTGTCCCCCATCGGCAGGGTACCTATCCGGGCCTTACGGGGGAGACCCAGTACTTC. As protein: CSVVPHRQGTYPGLTGETQYF.

This clonotype was seen many times. The chain uses TRBV5-1 and TRBJ2-6; the D is unclear. CDR3 size: 17 residues. Per germline, CDR1 SGHRS and CDR2 YFSETQ. V gave up 1 base and J gave up 0 bases, with 11 bases separating them. CDR3 loop: CASSLRAFSSGANVLTF. The CDR3, as DNA: TGCGCCAGCAGCTTGCGGGCGTTTAGCTCTGGGGCCAACGTCCTGACTTTC.

This chain joins TRBV19 and TRBJ2-7; D is undetermined. The CDR3 is 13 amino acids. Trimming removed 11 bases at V and 3 bases at J, with 17 bases between. From germline, CDR1 is LNHDA and CDR2 SQIVND (reference sequence). DNA of the CDR3: TGTGCCGTAACACCCCACACCTTCTACGAGCAGTACTTC. Translated: CAVTPHTFYEQYF.

At least ten counts were recorded for this clonotype. The gene calls are TRBV19 and TRBJ2-3; D is uncertain. This CDR3 contains 12 residues. Germline V gene data show CDR1 as LNHDA and CDR2 as SQIVND (reference sequence). V lost 7 bases to trimming and J lost 6 bases, with 11 bases between them. The DNA for the CDR3 is TGTGCCAGTACCGTCCCCGGGGATACGCAGTATTTT. Translated, it gives CASTVPGDTQYF. Full variable domain (remainder filled in from reference TRBV19 and TRBJ2-3): DGGITQSPKYLFRKEGQNVTLSCEQNLNHDAMYWYRQDPGQGLRLIYYSQIVNDFQKGDIAEGYSVSREKKESFPLTVTSAQKNPTAFYLCASTVPGDTQYFGPGTRLTVL.

This clonotype has at least ten counts. In nucleotides, the CDR3 is TGCAGCGTGGGGGACTCAAACACCGGGGAGCTGTTTTTT. It is translated as CSVGDSNTGELFF. This sequence joins TRBV29-1 and TRBJ2-2; possible D gene TRBD2, 6 bases. This CDR3 contains 13 residues. V lost 6 bases and J 2 bases, leaving 10 bases between the germline ends. Germline V CDR1 and CDR2: SQVTM, ANQGSEA.

This clonotype appeared many times. The chain links TRBV11-2 to TRBJ1-1, with no clear D. CDR1 and CDR2 from the germline V gene are SGHAT and FQNNGV. Trimming pared 2 bases from V and 7 bases from J, leaving 14 bases between. This CDR3 has 14 residues. This CDR3 reads CASSLKRDRGEAFF. The CDR3 DNA is TGTGCCAGCAGCTTAAAACGAGATCGGGGTGAAGCTTTCTTT.

This clonotype was picked up many times. The rearrangement joins TRBV7-2 to TRBJ2-7, with 7 bases lining up with TRBD1. Germline V CDR1 and CDR2: SGHTA, FQGNSA. V shed 0 bases and J 5 bases; nucleotides not matched to a gene: 7. There are 15 residues in the CDR3. CDR3 amino acids: CASSLAGIGGHEQYF. As DNA, the CDR3 is TGTGCCAGCAGCTTAGCGGGTATAGGGGGCCACGAGCAGTACTTC.

This clonotype was picked up many times. CDR3 sequence: CASSSSWGVGNTIYF. The CDR3 nucleotides are TGTGCCAGCAGCTCTTCCTGGGGTGTTGGAAACACCATATATTTT. The chain combines TRBV7-2 with TRBJ1-3; D unresolved. V was shortened by 4 bases and J by 3 bases, with 13 bases between the two germline ends. The CDR3 runs 15 residues. Germline lookup yields CDR1 SGHTA and CDR2 FQGNSA.

This clonotype was recorded many times. The J gene is TRBJ1-1, the V gene TRBV7-9; TRBD1 matches at 7 bases. This CDR3 spans 14 amino acids. Germline V gene lookup returns CDR1 SEHNR and CDR2 FQNEAQ (reference sequence). The ends lost 5 bases at V and 9 bases at J; junction bases unmatched: 12. CDR3 bases: TGTGCCAGCAGCCCCCAGGGAGGACAGGATCAAGCTTTCTTT. Protein product: CASSPQGGQDQAFF.

The table lists this clonotype with many counts. This sequence joins TRBV20-1 and TRBJ2-2, with D perhaps matching TRBD2 (5 bases). V lost 3 bases to trimming and J lost 2 bases, with 10 bases between them. This CDR3 has 14 amino acids. The V gene's germline CDR1 is DFQATT and CDR2 SNEGSKA (reference sequence). As DNA, the CDR3 is TGCAGTGCTAGTGGACTGTTAAACACCGGGGAGCTGTTTTTT. This codes for CSASGLLNTGELFF.

The sample holds many counts of this clonotype. V is TRBV27 and J is TRBJ1-3; 7 bases agree with TRBD1. Germline values: CDR1 MNHEY, CDR2 SMNVEV (reference sequence). V dropped 4 bases and J dropped 4; count of bases not matched to a gene: 10. The CDR3 sequence is 16 residues long. The CDR3 spells CASSSAGTAIGNTIYF. The CDR3, as DNA: TGTGCCAGCAGTTCGGCCGGGACAGCTATCGGAAACACCATATATTTT.

This chain's CDR3 is CATSSHPGGAFF. DNA of the CDR3: TGTGCCACCAGCAGTCACCCAGGGGGGGCTTTCTTT. This rearrangement joins TRBV15 to TRBJ1-1; 7 bases are a match to TRBD1. The CDR3 has 12 residues. Per germline, CDR1 LNHNV and CDR2 YYDKDF (reference sequence). V shed 3 bases and J 11 bases; nucleotides not matched to a gene: 6.

This clonotype was seen repeatedly, ten times or more. The chain has TRBV2 and TRBJ2-1; 7 nucleotides agree with TRBD1. Per the germline V gene, CDR1 is SNHLY and CDR2 is FYNNEI. This CDR3 spans 13 amino acids. The trim removed 7 bases at V and 5 bases at J, leaving 5 bases unmatched. CDR3 coding DNA: TGTGCCAGCAATGCAGGGGGAAACAATGAGCAGTTCTTC. Translated: CASNAGGNNEQFF.